The 30 T cell receptor beta chains below come from one sample, sequenced in a study of blood T cells in healthy people across ages. Primed by a sample-barcoded 5' primer and a J-beta primer mix, a second PCR proceeded for roughly 7 to 11 cycles. Each CDR3 protein gets one entry after TCRdb re-called the 5' RACE reads with MiXCR. The sample has around 800,000 distinct CDR3 sequences, 25% to 30% seen once. The data also belong to a second study, concerning T cells of mothers and their children.

The specimen was blood. The source is a boy younger than 18 in good health.

The gene calls are TRBV11-1 and TRBJ2-7; either TRBD1 or TRBD2 may supply D (5 bases each). CDR1 is SGHAT, CDR2 FQDESV, per germline (reference sequence). The V end lost 4 bases, the J end lost 3 bases, and 16 bases lay between the germline ends. The length of the CDR3 is 15 residues. The CDR3 DNA reads as TGTGCCAGCAGCTCGGGGAAGGGGAAGGGCTACGAGCAGTACGTC. Translation: CASSSGKGKGYEQYV.

This clonotype was counted a few times. The chain joins TRBV10-3 to TRBJ2-5; 8 nucleotides match TRBD1. V gave up 4 bases and J gave up 2 bases; unmatched junction bases: 3. The length of the CDR3 is 14 residues. Germline V gene sequence: CDR1 ENHRY, CDR2 SYGVKD. For the CDR3, the DNA is TGTGCCATCAGTGGGGGACAGGATCAAGAGACCCAGTACTTC. This sequence encodes CAISGGQDQETQYF.

The rearrangement links TRBV9 to TRBJ1-2; TRBD1 agrees at 9 bases. The CDR3 is 15 amino acids. V shed 3 bases, J shed 4 bases, and the junction held 7 bases outside the gene matches. Germline loops: CDR1 SGDLS, CDR2 YYNGEE. For the CDR3, the DNA is TGTGCCAGCAGCGAGCCCCAGACAGGGGGCTATGGCTACACCTTC. Its protein product is CASSEPQTGGYGYTF. The variable domain in full, completed from reference TRBV9 and TRBJ1-2, reads DSGVTQTPKHLITATGQRVTLRCSPRSGDLSVYWYQQSLDQGLQFLIQYYNGEERAKGNILERFSAQQFPDLHSELNLSSLELGDSALYFCASSEPQTGGYGYTFGSGTRLTVV.

This clonotype was picked up a small number of times. This chain joins TRBV6-5 and TRBJ2-5, with TRBD2 identical over 9 bases. Trimming took 2 bases from V and 5 from J; bases not matched to a gene: 3. The CDR3 contains 14 residues. The germline V gene has CDR1 MNHEY and CDR2 SVGAGI. The CDR3 region has the DNA TGTGCCAGCAGTTACGCGGGGGGGCTTGAGACCCAGTACTTC. It is translated as CASSYAGGLETQYF.

With regard to this clonotype: The conserved phenylalanine or tryptophan normally closing the CDR3 is absent here, so this likely arose from a read error. This chain links TRBV29-1 with TRBJ1-1, with 8 nucleotides matching TRBD1. The germline CDR1 and CDR2 sequences are SQVTM and ANQGSEA. J was trimmed by 1 base and V by 4 bases; bases with no gene match: 5. The CDR3 runs 14 residues. As DNA, the CDR3 is TGCAGCGTTGTCGTACAGGGGGGGAACACTGAAGCTTTCCTT. Translated: CSVVVQGGNTEAFL.

V and J are TRBV20-1 and TRBJ2-5, with 9 bases identical to TRBD1. Per germline, CDR1 DFQATT and CDR2 SNEGSKA (reference sequence). The CDR3 totals 17 residues. Germline trimming cut 1 base from V and 2 bases from J; bases unmatched to any gene: 11. The CDR3 protein is CSARAHRPGQGQETQYF. CDR3 bases: TGCAGTGCTAGAGCACATCGACCCGGACAGGGGCAAGAGACCCAGTACTTC.

The chain couples TRBV5-1 to TRBJ2-2; 8 nucleotides agree with TRBD1. V lost 4 bases, J lost 7 bases, and 6 bases stayed unmatched. Germline V CDR1 and CDR2: SGHRS, YFSETQ. The CDR3 is 14 amino acids. CDR3 coding DNA: TGCGCCAGCAGCGCGGACAGGGAGCGCGGGGAGCTGTTTTTT. Translated: CASSADRERGELFF.

The rearrangement uses TRBV27 and TRBJ2-3, with D unclear. V lost 3 bases, J lost 2 bases, and 15 bases lay in between. Germline CDR1 and CDR2: MNHEY and SMNVEV (reference sequence). The CDR3 is made up of 16 amino acids. The CDR3 sequence is CASSFLTGPTTDTQYF. The CDR3 DNA is TGTGCCAGCAGTTTTTTGACCGGTCCAACCACAGATACGCAGTATTTT.

The chain joins TRBV7-8 to TRBJ2-7, with D perhaps TRBD1 (5 bases). The CDR3 loop spans 15 amino acids. Between the trimmed V and J ends, which lost 1 base and 0 bases, there was a span of 10 bases. Germline CDR1 and CDR2: SGHVS and FQNEAQ. CDR3 coding DNA: TGTGCCAGCAGCTTAGTGACAGATAGCTCCTACGAGCAGTACTTC. Amino acid sequence: CASSLVTDSSYEQYF.

This clonotype was detected only a few times. The V and J genes are TRBV6-6 and TRBJ1-2, with D unclear. CDR1 and CDR2 from the germline V gene are MNHNY and SVGAGI (reference sequence). V dropped 7 bases and J dropped 4 bases, with 13 bases sitting between them. CDR3 length: 13 amino acids. The CDR3 nucleotides read TGTGCCAGCACCGAGGATAAGCCCTATGGCTACACCTTC. This translates into CASTEDKPYGYTF.

CDR3 nucleotides: TGTGCCAGCAGCTTTCCATTAGCGGGGGGGTACAATGAGCAGTTCTTC. It specifies CASSFPLAGGYNEQFF. J is TRBJ2-1 and V is TRBV11-1, with TRBD2 identical over 11 bases. Trimming took 3 bases from V and 4 from J; bases not matched to a gene: 5. The CDR3 length is 16 residues. CDR1 is SGHAT and CDR2 is FQDESV in the germline V gene (reference sequence).

Only a few counts were recorded for this clonotype. The chain carries TRBV13 and TRBJ2-4, with a weak D call TRBD2 (5 bases). V was shortened by 5 bases and J by 5 bases, with 22 bases between the two germline ends. The CDR3 runs 17 residues. The germline V gene encodes CDR1 PRHDT and CDR2 FYEKMQ (reference sequence). CDR3 region: CASSDVRGIPFENIQYF. CDR3 DNA sequence: TGTGCCAGCAGCGATGTACGAGGGATCCCCTTCGAAAACATTCAGTACTTC.

This clonotype was seen only once. The V and J genes are TRBV5-1 and TRBJ1-1; D perhaps matches TRBD1 (5 bases). The CDR3 consists of 13 residues. Per germline, CDR1 SGHRS and CDR2 YFSETQ. Between the trimmed V and J ends, which lost 4 bases and 4 bases, there was a span of 11 bases. The CDR3 is CASSIGAATEAFF. In DNA, the CDR3 is TGCGCCAGCAGCATCGGGGCTGCCACTGAAGCTTTCTTT.

A remark on this clonotype: A much larger clone sits a single nucleotide away, making a read error possible. Here the CDR3 DNA reads TGCGCCAGCAGGTCTGCCACAGGGGAAAGGCCTGAAGCTTTCTTT. Protein product: CASRSATGERPEAFF. The chain has TRBV5-1 and TRBJ1-1; 7 bases line up with TRBD1. The CDR3 runs 15 residues. V shed 5 bases, J shed 6 bases, and the junction held 13 bases outside the gene matches. Germline lookup yields CDR1 SGHRS and CDR2 YFSETQ.

In DNA, the CDR3 is TGCGCCAGCAGCCGCCGGGAGGGAGGCCAAGAGACCCAGTACTTC. Protein product: CASSRREGGQETQYF. The V gene is TRBV4-1, the J gene TRBJ2-5; 8 bases fit TRBD2. This CDR3 comprises 15 residues. V shed 4 bases, J shed 1 base, and the junction held 5 bases outside the gene matches. The germline gives CDR1 MGHRA, CDR2 YSYEKL.

This clonotype occurred a few times. The chain has TRBV9 and TRBJ2-7; D is tentatively TRBD1 or TRBD2 (7 bases each). Trimming left V 4 bases short and J 5 bases short, with 22 bases between. Germline values: CDR1 SGDLS, CDR2 YYNGEE. The CDR3 runs 16 residues. CDR3 bases: TGTGCCAGCAGCCCCCCAGGGGGACGGGGGGACCACGAGCAGTACTTC. Protein: CASSPPGGRGDHEQYF.

The chain recombines TRBV5-1 with TRBJ1-3; TRBD1 is a possible D gene (5 bases). The CDR3 runs 16 residues. V lost 2 bases and J lost 0, with 12 bases in between. Germline CDR1 SGHRS, CDR2 YFSETQ. Written as DNA, the CDR3 is TGCGCCAGCAGCTTCGGAGGGACCTTCTCTGGAAACACCATATATTTT. Its translation: CASSFGGTFSGNTIYF.

V is TRBV11-2 and J is TRBJ2-7; a possible D gene is TRBD1 (5 bases). The CDR3 extends over 15 amino acids. Germline lookup yields CDR1 SGHAT and CDR2 FQNNGV. V lost 0 bases and J 6 bases, leaving 15 bases between the germline ends. This chain's CDR3 is CASSLDSRDRGEQYF. The CDR3 DNA reads as TGTGCCAGCAGCTTAGATAGCAGGGATAGAGGCGAGCAGTACTTC.

The V call is TRBV7-9, the J call TRBJ1-1; the D gene is possibly TRBD1 (6 bases). The CDR3 length is 15 residues. Germline values: CDR1 SEHNR, CDR2 FQNEAQ (reference sequence). The V end lost 6 bases, the J end lost 1 base, and 15 bases lay between the germline ends. The chain's CDR3 is CASSRRDKANTEAFF. The CDR3 DNA sequence: TGTGCCAGCAGTCGCCGGGACAAGGCGAACACTGAAGCTTTCTTT.

This chain joins TRBV14 and TRBJ2-3; the match to TRBD1 covers 10 bases. This CDR3 spans 16 amino acids. V shed 1 base and J 3 bases; nucleotides not matched to a gene: 4. Germline V CDR1 and CDR2: SGHDN, FVKESK. CDR3 sequence: CASSQGGTGVTDTQYF. DNA of the CDR3: TGTGCCAGCAGCCAAGGTGGGACAGGGGTTACAGATACGCAGTATTTT. Based on the CDR3 plus reference TRBV14 and TRBJ2-3, the full variable domain is EAGVTQFPSHSVIEKGQTVTLRCDPISGHDNLYWYRRVMGKEIKFLLHFVKESKQDESGMPNNRFLAERTGGTYSTLKVQPAELEDSGVYFCASSQGGTGVTDTQYFGPGTRLTVL.

This clonotype was found a few times. A junction end diverges from the germline sequence, so it may reflect a read error. The J gene is TRBJ2-5, the V gene TRBV7-7; either TRBD1 or TRBD2 may supply D (5 bases each). This CDR3 comprises 14 residues. CDR1 is SSHAT, CDR2 FNYEAQ, per germline (reference sequence). The CDR3 sequence is CASSLIGARETQYF. The CDR3 nucleotides read TGTGCTAGCAGCTTAATCGGGGCTCGAGAGACCCAGTACTTC.

CDR3 amino acids: CASSLGDRGDIQYF. CDR3 in DNA: TGTGCCAGCAGTTTAGGGGATCGGGGGGACATTCAGTACTTC. This chain connects TRBV12-3 or TRBV12-4 to TRBJ2-4; 7 positions match TRBD2. The CDR3 length is 14 residues. J gave up 8 bases and V 1 base, and 5 bases lay outside the gene matches.

The chain combines TRBV20-1 with TRBJ2-1; 8 positions agree with TRBD2. The CDR3 consists of 13 residues. Looked up from germline, CDR1 is DFQATT and CDR2 is SNEGSKA (reference sequence). V shed 6 bases, J shed 5 bases, and the junction held 6 bases outside the gene matches. In DNA form, the CDR3 reads TGCAGTGCGTTACTAGCGGCTAACAATGAGCAGTTCTTC. It codes for CSALLAANNEQFF.

The chain combines TRBV2 with TRBJ2-3; 8 bases match TRBD2. Trimming at V came to 6 bases and at J to 5 bases, leaving 7 bases not matched to a gene. Germline V gene lookup returns CDR1 SNHLY and CDR2 FYNNEI. The length of the CDR3 is 14 residues. As DNA, the CDR3 is TGTGCCAGCAGATCCAGCGGGGGACTAGATACGCAGTATTTT. It yields the protein CASRSSGGLDTQYF.

The V call is TRBV20-1, the J call TRBJ1-2, with D possibly matching TRBD1 (5 bases). The CDR3 has 15 residues. Trimming took off 2 bases at V and 4 bases at J, with 17 bases between the two ends. Germline loops: CDR1 DFQATT, CDR2 SNEGSKA (reference sequence). CDR3 sequence reads: CSARPRDSGSYGYTF. The CDR3 region has the DNA TGCAGTGCTAGACCCCGGGACTCCGGGTCCTATGGCTACACCTTC.

This clonotype came up once. The CDR3 loop is CASSLGTSGPEETQYF. The CDR3 nucleotides are TGTGCCAGCAGCCTCGGGACTAGCGGGCCAGAAGAGACCCAGTACTTC. V is TRBV6-1 and J is TRBJ2-5; 12 nucleotides align to TRBD2. The V gene end was trimmed by 6 bases and the J gene end by 3 bases; junction bases not matched to a gene: 8. The CDR3 has 16 amino acids. Germline values: CDR1 MNHNS, CDR2 SASEGT.

This clonotype has more than one count but fewer than ten. The V and J genes are TRBV20-1 and TRBJ2-7; D is ambiguous. From germline, CDR1 is DFQATT and CDR2 SNEGSKA (reference sequence). CDR3 size: 12 residues. The V end was cut by 5 bases, the J end by 11 bases, with 19 bases between. The DNA of the CDR3 is TGCAGTGCTCGTCTAACCTCACATGAGGAGTACTTC. This codes for CSARLTSHEEYF.

V is TRBV19 and J is TRBJ1-2; D is unclear. Germline loops: CDR1 LNHDA, CDR2 SQIVND (reference sequence). V lost 1 base, J lost 7 bases, and 10 bases lay in between. The CDR3 is made up of 13 amino acids. Here the CDR3 reads CASSIGNYPGYTF. CDR3 in DNA: TGTGCCAGTAGTATAGGGAATTACCCTGGCTACACCTTC.

J is TRBJ2-7 and V is TRBV29-1; D unclear. V lost 4 bases, J lost 3 bases, and 7 bases lay in between. Germline CDR1 SQVTM, CDR2 ANQGSEA. This CDR3 comprises 11 residues. The CDR3 loop reads CSVARDYEQYF. The CDR3 coding sequence is TGCAGCGTTGCTCGTGACTACGAGCAGTACTTC.

Many counts were recorded for this clonotype. CDR3: CASSLTLGGLSYNEQFF. Here the CDR3 DNA reads TGTGCCAGCAGTTTAACTCTGGGGGGGCTCTCCTACAATGAGCAGTTCTTC. V usage is TRBV28 and J usage is TRBJ2-1, with D maybe TRBD2 (7 bases). Trimming cost V 2 bases and J 0 bases, with 14 bases left between them. The germline V gene has CDR1 MDHEN and CDR2 SYDVKM. The CDR3 length is 17 residues.